This T cell receptor beta chain was recorded in a study of shared clonotypes between healthy human individuals. Generated by immunoSEQ multiplex PCR, the TCRdb table keeps only in-frame clones and is missing some. The sample contains about 2 million clones, about 95% of which appear only once. CD45RO-negative, CCR7-selected cells formed the naive CD8 fraction, which excluded terminally differentiated effector memory CD45RA+ cells. The CDR3 totals 14 residues. V was cut by 0 bases and J by 7 bases, with 11 bases left in between. CDR1 is SGHKS, CDR2 YYEKEE, per germline (reference sequence). The TCR comes from a man aged 18 to 30 in good health. Specimen: naive CD8+ T cells sorted from blood. The V call is TRBV5-5, the J call TRBJ2-1, with D perhaps given as TRBD1 or TRBD2 (5 bases each). The CDR3 DNA reads TGTGCCAGCAGCTTGGTCTCCGGGGCAAATGAGCAGTTCTTC. Translating gives CASSLVSGANEQFF. Full variable domain (rest looked up from reference TRBV5-5 and TRBJ2-1): DAGVTQSPTHLIKTRGQQVTLRCSPISGHKSVSWYQQVLGQGPQFIFQYYEKEERGRGNFPDRFSARQFPNYSSELNVNALLLGDSALYLCASSLVSGANEQFFGPGTRLTVL.